This T cell receptor (beta chain) was recovered during a study of OX40 agonist ivuxolimab in advanced cancers. Looking at the study overall: Ivuxolimab, an agonistic anti-OX40 (CD134) antibody, was given to patients. Every 2 weeks, patients received ivuxolimab intravenously, dosed at 0.01 to 10 mg/kg. Points from the study as a whole: Expanded peripheral T cell antigen specificity was not determined. Both CD4+ and CD8+ T cell populations in blood had undergone clonal expansion by week 6 at 0.1 to 3.0 mg/kg.

As to this clone: Its antigen is not identified.

V was shortened by 2 bases and J by 1 base, with 12 bases between the two germline ends. Germline CDR1 and CDR2: GTSNPN and SVGIG (reference sequence). There are 15 residues in the CDR3. The repertoire was sequenced with immunoSEQ multiplex PCR; TCRdb's copy has only in-frame clones and lacks some. The table has about 77,000 clones, around 83% seen once; the top ten hold around 0.76%. The sample consisted of CD4+ or CD8+ T cells sorted from blood, taken in a trial of the OX40 agonist ivuxolimab. This TCR was sampled from an adult with an advanced solid tumor such as melanoma, head and neck, liver or kidney cancer. The V gene is TRBV30, the J gene TRBJ1-5; no definite D call. CDR3 sequence reads: CAWSTGSASNQPQHF. CDR3 sequence (DNA): TGTGCCTGGAGTACGGGGTCTGCGAGCAATCAGCCCCAGCATTTT.